This entry lists 21 T cell receptor beta chains sequenced from one sample in a study of vaccination and CD4 T cells after COVID-19. Which antigens these TCRs recognize remains unknown. CD4+ T cells that had been cultured provided DNA sequenced with the Oncomine TCR Beta short-read assay. TCRdb re-derived calls from the PCR reads in MiXCR, one entry per CDR3 protein. This repertoire shows approximately 20,000 distinct CDR3 sequences, roughly 55% found once; its top ten account for roughly 15%. Noted treatment: roughly 10-day PBMC culture with coronavirus spike peptide pools or control peptides (ViraFEST assay). The specimen was CD4+ T cells from blood, cultured in vitro, collected before SARS-CoV-2 vaccination. The receptors come from a human donor who had recovered from COVID-19.

This clonotype was counted a few times. The J gene is TRBJ1-2, the V gene TRBV2; D might be TRBD1 (5 bases). Germline V gene sequence: CDR1 SNHLY, CDR2 FYNNEI. There are 13 residues in the CDR3. Trimming took 4 bases from V and 8 from J, leaving 14 bases between them. The CDR3 sequence is CASSVDRGRGYTF. The DNA for the CDR3 is TGTGCCAGCAGTGTCGACAGAGGAAGGGGCTACACCTTC.

The genes are TRBV27 and TRBJ2-6; 9 nucleotides align to TRBD1. This CDR3 has 16 amino acids. V was clipped by 5 bases and J by 3 bases; unmatched bases: 5. Germline lookup yields CDR1 MNHEY and CDR2 SMNVEV (reference sequence). CDR3 DNA: TGTGCCAGCAGTAGATACAGGGGGCATGGGGCCAACGTCCTGACTTTC. This translates into CASSRYRGHGANVLTF.

V is TRBV5-4 and J is TRBJ2-3; TRBD2 matches 10 bases. The CDR3 sequence is 14 residues long. Germline V gene data show CDR1 as SGHNT and CDR2 as YYREEE (reference sequence). Losses at the gene ends were 2 bases for V and 6 bases for J; bases not matched to a gene: 3. The CDR3 region is CASSFGLAVDTQYF. The CDR3 DNA reads as TGTGCCAGCAGCTTCGGACTAGCGGTGGATACGCAGTATTTT.

This clonotype has a handful of counts. This rearrangement joins TRBV7-2 to TRBJ2-5, with 8 bases matching TRBD1. Per the germline V gene, CDR1 is SGHTA and CDR2 is FQGNSA. The CDR3 is 15 amino acids. After removal of 5 bases from V and 1 base from J, the junction contained 6 bases not matched to a gene. The CDR3 spells CASSRGGQGQETQYF. In nucleotides, the CDR3 is TGTGCCAGCAGCAGAGGCGGACAGGGCCAAGAGACCCAGTACTTC.

This clonotype was observed a single time. This chain joins TRBV11-3 and TRBJ1-1; TRBD1 might be the D (6 bases). The CDR3 runs 16 residues. The germline gives CDR1 SGHNT, CDR2 YENEEA. Trimming stripped 2 bases from V and 0 bases from J, with 13 bases between. Written as DNA, the CDR3 is TGTGCCAGCAGCTTATTCGGGGGCTCCCTGAACACTGAAGCTTTCTTT. It specifies CASSLFGGSLNTEAFF.

This clonotype turned up a few times. This chain joins TRBV11-3 and TRBJ2-1, with 8 bases fitting TRBD1. Germline V lookup: CDR1 SGHNT, CDR2 YENEEA. J lost 4 bases, V lost 5 bases, and 10 bases had no gene match. This CDR3 has 16 residues. This chain's CDR3 is CASSLGQGNLYNEQFF. CDR3 nucleotides: TGTGCCAGCAGCCTCGGACAGGGTAATTTGTACAATGAGCAGTTCTTC.

CDR3 region: CSAAQGTTEAFF. DNA of the CDR3: TGCAGTGCTGCCCAGGGCACCACTGAAGCTTTCTTT. The genes are TRBV20-1 and TRBJ1-1; TRBD1 might be the D (5 bases). CDR3 length equals 12 residues. The V gene's germline CDR1 is DFQATT and CDR2 SNEGSKA (reference sequence). Trimming left V 5 bases short and J 4 bases short, with 11 bases between.

CDR3 sequence: CASSQDMSRAGGITEAFF. CDR3 nucleotides: TGCGCCAGCAGCCAAGATATGAGTAGGGCAGGGGGAATCACTGAAGCTTTCTTT. The V gene is TRBV4-3, the J gene TRBJ1-1; TRBD1 matches 7 bases. Germline-derived CDR1 and CDR2 are LGHNA and YSLEER. The CDR3 spans 18 residues. V was clipped by 0 bases and J by 4 bases; unmatched bases: 14.

The table lists this clonotype with a count of one. V is TRBV11-3 and J is TRBJ1-4, with 7 nucleotides matching TRBD1. CDR1 SGHNT and CDR2 YENEEA come from the germline V gene. V was pared by 4 bases and J by 15 bases, with 14 bases of the junction left unmatched. This CDR3 spans 14 amino acids. CDR3 coding DNA: TGTGCCAGCAGCTCCACTACCCGGACAGGACGTTTGTTTTTT. This codes for CASSSTTRTGRLFF.

The V call is TRBV5-4, the J call TRBJ2-5, with 8 bases aligning to TRBD1. CDR1 and CDR2 from the germline V gene are SGHNT and YYREEE (reference sequence). Trimming removed 4 bases from V and 3 bases from J; junction bases left unmatched: 8. This CDR3 comprises 15 residues. CDR3 in DNA: TGTGCCAGCAGCCTTAGACAGGGGAGAGAAGAGACCCAGTACTTC. Encoded protein: CASSLRQGREETQYF.

The V and J genes are TRBV7-2 and TRBJ2-1; no clear D. This CDR3 comprises 13 residues. The germline gives CDR1 SGHTA, CDR2 FQGNSA. V was shortened by 1 base and J by 8 bases, with 9 bases between the two germline ends. The CDR3 DNA reads as TGTGCCAGCAGCTTAGGACTTACTTATGAGCAGTTCTTC. This encodes CASSLGLTYEQFF.

The chain carries TRBV14 and TRBJ1-6; tentatively, D is TRBD1 (6 bases). The ends were cut back, 5 bases at V and 9 bases at J, with 11 bases in the middle. The CDR3 covers 13 residues. Germline lookup yields CDR1 SGHDN and CDR2 FVKESK. CDR3 coding DNA: TGTGCCAGCAGCTCTACAGGGACTTCACCCCTCCACTTT. Protein product: CASSSTGTSPLHF.

The rearrangement uses TRBV27 and TRBJ2-1; 8 bases fit TRBD1. Unmatched junction bases numbered 17, after V lost 5 bases and J lost 8 bases. CDR3 length: 17 residues. The germline gives CDR1 MNHEY, CDR2 SMNVEV (reference sequence). Here the CDR3 DNA reads TGTGCCAGCAGTGGGAAGACCAGGGGGCGGTATTTAGATGAGCAGTTCTTC. It is translated as CASSGKTRGRYLDEQFF.

The chain links TRBV27 to TRBJ2-6, with TRBD2 matching 14 bases. The CDR3 extends over 19 amino acids. Germline V gene lookup returns CDR1 MNHEY and CDR2 SMNVEV (reference sequence). V lost 5 bases and J lost 3; bases outside the gene matches: 9. This CDR3 reads CASSTPGLAGVGGANVLTF. CDR3 DNA sequence: TGTGCCAGCAGTACCCCGGGACTAGCGGGAGTAGGTGGGGCCAACGTCCTGACTTTC.

This clonotype was seen more than once but under ten times. The V gene is TRBV7-9, the J gene TRBJ1-5, with D perhaps matching TRBD1 (6 bases). Trimming left V 3 bases short and J 0 bases short, with 15 bases between. The CDR3 covers 17 residues. CDR1 and CDR2 from the germline V gene are SEHNR and FQNEAQ (reference sequence). The CDR3 protein is CASSFGFGQNSNQPQHF. The DNA of the CDR3 is TGTGCCAGCAGCTTCGGGTTTGGACAGAATAGCAATCAGCCCCAGCATTTT.

This clonotype has more than one count but fewer than ten. DNA for the CDR3: TGCGCCAGCAGTGAGTCGTCGGGTACTCAGCCCCAGCATTTT. Translating gives CASSESSGTQPQHF. This sequence joins TRBV10-2 and TRBJ1-5, with D unresolved. V lost 0 bases and J lost 6, with 9 bases in between. Germline CDR1 reads WSHSY; CDR2 reads SAAADI. This CDR3 region has 14 residues.

The CDR3 sequence: CASSHVGGSYNSPLHF. The CDR3 DNA reads TGTGCCAGCAGTCATGTGGGGGGGTCCTATAATTCACCCCTCCACTTT. This chain uses TRBV12-3 or TRBV12-4 with TRBJ1-6; D might be TRBD1 (5 bases). The CDR3 runs 16 residues. Trimming took 5 bases from V and 1 from J, leaving 12 bases between them.

The genes are TRBV7-9 and TRBJ2-7, with D possibly TRBD1 on 6 matching bases. The CDR3 contains 13 residues. Germline V gene lookup returns CDR1 SEHNR and CDR2 FQNEAQ (reference sequence). V lost 1 base, J lost 3 bases, and 7 bases lay in between. The CDR3 sequence: CASSLEQGYEQYF. CDR3 in DNA: TGTGCCAGCAGCTTAGAACAGGGCTACGAGCAGTACTTC.

The rearrangement links TRBV9 to TRBJ1-6; unclear D gene. The CDR3 extends over 16 amino acids. V gave up 0 bases and J gave up 9 bases, with 16 bases separating them. The germline CDR1 and CDR2 sequences are SGDLS and YYNGEE. The CDR3 DNA follows: TGTGCCAGCAGCGTAGGGGATACGGCCCGGGGTTCACCCCTCCACTTT. Translation: CASSVGDTARGSPLHF.

This chain joins TRBV10-3 and TRBJ2-7; D is unclear. Between the trimmed V and J ends, which lost 2 bases and 2 bases, there was a span of 7 bases. Per the germline V gene, CDR1 is ENHRY and CDR2 is SYGVKD. CDR3 length: 13 amino acids. CDR3 sequence reads: CAISERAPYEQYF. In nucleotides, the CDR3 is TGTGCCATCAGTGAGAGGGCTCCCTACGAGCAGTACTTC.

This clonotype occurred a few times. The rearrangement links TRBV7-2 to TRBJ1-2, with a tentative D call TRBD1 (6 bases). With 2 bases removed from V and 6 bases from J, the gap between germline ends came to 13 bases. There are 14 residues in the CDR3. Germline lookup yields CDR1 SGHTA and CDR2 FQGNSA. This CDR3 reads CASSLLGAIHGYTF. The CDR3 DNA is TGTGCCAGCAGCTTATTGGGGGCTATACATGGCTACACCTTC.